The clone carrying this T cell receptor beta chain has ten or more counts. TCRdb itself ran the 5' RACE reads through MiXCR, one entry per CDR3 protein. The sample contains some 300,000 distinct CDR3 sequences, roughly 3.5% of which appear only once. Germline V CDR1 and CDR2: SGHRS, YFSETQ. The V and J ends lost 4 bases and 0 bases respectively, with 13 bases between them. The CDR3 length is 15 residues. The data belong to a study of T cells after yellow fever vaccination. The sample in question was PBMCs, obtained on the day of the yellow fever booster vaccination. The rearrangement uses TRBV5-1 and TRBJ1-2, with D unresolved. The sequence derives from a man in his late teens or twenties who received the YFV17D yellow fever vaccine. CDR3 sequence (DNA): TGCGCCAGCAGCGCGGACGGATTTTCTAACTATGGCTACACCTTC. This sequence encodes CASSADGFSNYGYTF.